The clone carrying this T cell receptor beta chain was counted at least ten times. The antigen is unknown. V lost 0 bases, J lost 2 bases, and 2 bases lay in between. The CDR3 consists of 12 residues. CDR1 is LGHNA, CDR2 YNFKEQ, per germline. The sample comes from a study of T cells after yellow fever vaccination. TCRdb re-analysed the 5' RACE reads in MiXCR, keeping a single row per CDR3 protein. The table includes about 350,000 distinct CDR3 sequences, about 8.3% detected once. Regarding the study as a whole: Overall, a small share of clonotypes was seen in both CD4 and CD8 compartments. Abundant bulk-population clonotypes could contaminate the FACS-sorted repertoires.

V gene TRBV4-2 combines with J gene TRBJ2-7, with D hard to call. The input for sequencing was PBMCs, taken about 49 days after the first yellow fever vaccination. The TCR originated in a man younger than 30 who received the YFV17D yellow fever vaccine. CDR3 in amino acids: CASSQDPYEQYF. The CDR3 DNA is TGTGCCAGCAGCCAAGATCCCTACGAGCAGTACTTC.